These 31 T cell receptor beta chains were sequenced from one sample in a study of shared clonotypes between healthy human individuals. Measured with immunoSEQ multiplex PCR; TCRdb has only the in-frame clones, and not every one. The table shows approximately 2.3 million clones, with roughly 93% occurring only once. The specimen sequenced was naive CD4+ T cells from PBMCs. Stated subset: CD45RA+ positively selected. These receptors were obtained from a man younger than 35 in good health. Some clones in this sample may be carry-over from other donors' samples.

The chain joins TRBV5-4 to TRBJ2-7; 8 bases align to TRBD1. CDR1 is SGHNT, CDR2 YYREEE, per germline (reference sequence). The length of the CDR3 is 13 residues. V was clipped by 4 bases and J by 2 bases; unmatched bases: 2. The CDR3: CASSGQGPYEQYF. The DNA for the CDR3 is TGTGCCAGCAGCGGACAGGGACCCTACGAGCAGTACTTC.

This clone was picked up one time. This chain links TRBV9 with TRBJ2-3, with D maybe TRBD2 (6 bases). The CDR3 totals 15 residues. Germline V gene sequence: CDR1 SGDLS, CDR2 YYNGEE. V was trimmed by 2 bases and J by 4 bases, leaving 14 bases between them. This CDR3 is CASSVGYSGADTQYF. The CDR3 DNA is TGTGCCAGCAGCGTGGGCTACTCGGGGGCAGATACGCAGTATTTT.

As to this clone: The sample carries other DNA sequences with the same CDR3. The CDR3 nucleotides read TGTGCCAGCAGCCCGGGACAGGCCAGCACAGATACGCAGTATTTT. Translated: CASSPGQASTDTQYF. The chain couples TRBV7-9 to TRBJ2-3; 8 bases match TRBD1. The V and J ends lost 5 bases and 0 bases, in that order; junction bases with no gene match: 4. The CDR3 is 15 residues long. Germline CDR1 reads SEHNR; CDR2 reads FQNEAQ (reference sequence).

The chain employs TRBV28 and TRBJ2-3, with 11 bases fitting TRBD1. Germline CDR1 reads MDHEN; CDR2 reads SYDVKM. Trimming took 5 bases from V and 2 from J; bases not matched to a gene: 12. The CDR3 consists of 18 residues. CDR3 bases: TGTGCCAGCAGTCCTGTCCCCGGGACAGGGGGGCCCACAGATACGCAGTATTTT. The encoded protein is CASSPVPGTGGPTDTQYF.

The CDR3 sequence is CAWSVTNKGAQYF. DNA for the CDR3: TGTGCCTGGAGTGTAACCAACAAAGGGGCGCAGTATTTT. The gene calls are TRBV30 and TRBJ2-3, with TRBD1 as a possible D gene (5 bases). This CDR3 comprises 13 residues. The V gene's germline CDR1 is GTSNPN and CDR2 SVGIG (reference sequence). V was cut by 0 bases and J by 10 bases, with 14 bases left in between.

The chain is built from TRBV18 and TRBJ2-7; 10 nucleotides align to TRBD2. The CDR3 covers 13 residues. Trimming took 5 bases from V and 4 from J; bases not matched to a gene: 2. Germline V gene data show CDR1 as KGHSH and CDR2 as LQKENI. DNA for the CDR3: TGTGCCAGCTCATCTAGCGGGGGTTACGAGCAGTACTTC. It is translated as CASSSSGGYEQYF.

In the case of this clone: Within the sample, other DNA sequences also encode this same CDR3. The chain joins TRBV5-1 to TRBJ2-2, with D maybe TRBD1 (5 bases). Trimming took 0 bases from V and 5 from J, leaving 8 bases between them. The CDR3 loop spans 14 amino acids. Germline V gives CDR1 SGHRS, CDR2 YFSETQ. The CDR3 DNA reads as TGCGCCAGCAGCTTGGGTCCAGGGACCGGGGAGCTGTTTTTT. Amino acid sequence: CASSLGPGTGELFF.

J is TRBJ1-1 and V is TRBV28; D remains unclear. This CDR3 is built from 16 residues. Germline CDR1 is MDHEN and CDR2 is SYDVKM. Trimming cost V 1 base and J 1 base, with 13 bases left between them. The CDR3 is CASSLFTFSRNTEAFF. The CDR3 bases are TGTGCCAGCAGTTTATTTACTTTTTCCCGGAACACTGAAGCTTTCTTT.

This chain uses TRBV5-1 with TRBJ1-1; 9 nucleotides align to TRBD1. V lost 5 bases, J lost 9 bases, and 11 bases stayed unmatched. Germline V CDR1 and CDR2: SGHRS, YFSETQ. The CDR3 is 14 amino acids. The CDR3 DNA is TGCGCCAGCAGTTCGGACAGGGGTCTTTTGAAAGCTTTCTTT. Encoded protein: CASSSDRGLLKAFF.

The chain couples TRBV30 to TRBJ2-1; D is unresolved. This CDR3 contains 13 residues. Trimming pared 4 bases from V and 2 bases from J, leaving 9 bases between. Germline CDR1 GTSNPN, CDR2 SVGIG (reference sequence). CDR3 DNA: TGTGCCTGGACGACTGACCCCTACAATGAGCAGTTCTTC. Its translation: CAWTTDPYNEQFF.

The rearrangement links TRBV28 to TRBJ1-2, with TRBD1 identical over 7 bases. Trimming at V came to 4 bases and at J to 5 bases, leaving 7 bases not matched to a gene. The CDR3 spans 14 residues. Germline V gene data show CDR1 as MDHEN and CDR2 as SYDVKM. The CDR3 bases are TGTGCCAGCAGTTGGGGTGGACAGGTTTATGGCTACACCTTC. As protein: CASSWGGQVYGYTF.

Comments on this clone: Other DNA variants within this sample encode the same CDR3. The chain links TRBV28 to TRBJ2-3; D is uncertain. The CDR3 runs 12 residues. The germline V gene has CDR1 MDHEN and CDR2 SYDVKM. Trimming shortened V by 5 bases and J by 5 bases, and 8 bases separated the two germline ends. This chain's CDR3 is CASSLVGDTQYF. CDR3 DNA: TGTGCCAGCAGTCTAGTAGGAGATACGCAGTATTTT.

The CDR3 region is CASTAGGSEYEQYF. The CDR3 coding sequence is TGTGCCAGCACTGCGGGAGGGTCGGAGTACGAGCAGTACTTC. The rearrangement uses TRBV6-6 and TRBJ2-7; 9 bases align to TRBD2. After removal of 7 bases from V and 4 bases from J, the junction contained 8 bases not matched to a gene. Germline lookup yields CDR1 MNHNY and CDR2 SVGAGI (reference sequence). The CDR3 is made up of 14 amino acids.

The V and J genes are TRBV19 and TRBJ1-2, with 10 nucleotides matching TRBD1. Germline assignment: CDR1 LNHDA and CDR2 SQIVND (reference sequence). J lost 4 bases, V lost 1 base, and 3 bases had no gene match. CDR3 length equals 15 residues. The CDR3 region is CASSIAGTGAYGYTF. CDR3 nucleotide sequence: TGTGCCAGTAGTATAGCCGGGACAGGGGCCTATGGCTACACCTTC.

This rearrangement joins TRBV29-1 to TRBJ2-2; possible D gene TRBD1, 7 bases. Trimming left V 4 bases short and J 1 base short, with 13 bases between. The CDR3 is 15 residues long. Germline V gives CDR1 SQVTM, CDR2 ANQGSEA. The CDR3 DNA sequence: TGCAGCGTTGCGGTTCAGGGGGGGAACACCGGGGAGCTGTTTTTT. The encoded protein is CSVAVQGGNTGELFF.

J is TRBJ2-2 and V is TRBV28, with 7 bases that match TRBD2. With 3 bases clipped from V and 6 bases from J, the junction kept 7 bases outside the gene matches. CDR1 is MDHEN and CDR2 is SYDVKM in the germline V gene. This CDR3 is built from 15 residues. The CDR3 region is CASSFGPGGPGELFF. As DNA, the CDR3 is TGTGCCAGCAGTTTCGGCCCGGGAGGACCCGGGGAGCTGTTTTTT.

The J gene is TRBJ2-7, the V gene TRBV28; the D gene is possibly TRBD2 (5 bases). The CDR3 runs 14 residues. The ends were cut back, 4 bases at V and 3 bases at J, with 13 bases in the middle. The germline V gene has CDR1 MDHEN and CDR2 SYDVKM. The CDR3 DNA is TGTGCCAGCAGTTCGCCGTTGGGGAGCTACGAGCAGTACTTC. Translating gives CASSSPLGSYEQYF.

The chain couples TRBV5-6 to TRBJ2-1; maybe TRBD2 (6 bases). Per the germline V gene, CDR1 is SGHDT and CDR2 is YYEEEE. The CDR3 is made up of 15 amino acids. V was shortened by 0 bases and J by 4 bases, with 11 bases between the two germline ends. The CDR3, as DNA: TGTGCCAGCAGCTTGGACGGGACTCCTTACAATGAGCAGTTCTTC. Translating it yields CASSLDGTPYNEQFF.

The chain uses TRBV15 and TRBJ2-7; TRBD1 aligns across 9 bases. The germline CDR1 and CDR2 sequences are LNHNV and YYDKDF (reference sequence). The trim removed 2 bases at V and 4 bases at J, leaving 15 bases unmatched. This CDR3 has 18 residues. DNA of the CDR3: TGTGCCACCAGCAGACAGGGACAGGGCCGGGGTCTGTCGTACGAGCAGTACTTC. Encoded protein: CATSRQGQGRGLSYEQYF.

About this clone itself: Other DNA sequences in this sample translate to the same CDR3. CDR3 in DNA: TGCGCCAGCAGTCAAAGCTCCTACAATGAGCAGTTCTTC. It is translated as CASSQSSYNEQFF. J is TRBJ2-1 and V is TRBV5-1; D not resolved. The V end lost 5 bases, the J end lost 0 bases, and 6 bases lay between the germline ends. Germline CDR1 SGHRS, CDR2 YFSETQ. This CDR3 has 13 amino acids.

Points on this clone: Other DNA sequences in this specimen translate into the identical CDR3. The rearrangement joins TRBV7-9 to TRBJ2-1; maybe TRBD2 (6 bases). There are 14 residues in the CDR3. CDR1 is SEHNR and CDR2 is FQNEAQ in the germline V gene (reference sequence). Trimming pared 3 bases from V and 1 base from J, leaving 7 bases between. CDR3 coding DNA: TGTGCCAGCAGCTTGGCGGGGTCCTACAATGAGCAGTTCTTC. Its translation: CASSLAGSYNEQFF. Using reference TRBV7-9 and TRBJ2-1 for the parts outside the CDR3, the full variable domain is DTGVSQNPRHKITKRGQNVTFRCDPISEHNRLYWYRQTLGQGPEFLTYFQNEAQLEKSRLLSDRFSAERPKGSFSTLEIQRTEQGDSAMYLCASSLAGSYNEQFFGPGTRLTVL.

The chain uses TRBV4-1 and TRBJ1-4; D uncertain. CDR1 and CDR2 from the germline V gene are MGHRA and YSYEKL. The CDR3 loop spans 14 amino acids. V shed 1 base and J shed 8 bases, with 11 bases lying between them. The CDR3: CASSQGMAREKLFF. The DNA for the CDR3 is TGCGCCAGCAGCCAAGGTATGGCCCGGGAAAAACTGTTTTTT.

The chain is built from TRBV6-6 and TRBJ1-2; D is uncertain. V was cut by 0 bases and J by 2 bases, with 7 bases left in between. Germline CDR1 is MNHNY and CDR2 is SVGAGI (reference sequence). The CDR3 is 14 residues long. The CDR3 region is CASSYSEWNYGYTF. The CDR3 DNA is TGTGCCAGCAGTTACTCTGAGTGGAACTATGGCTACACCTTC.

The chain joins TRBV11-3 to TRBJ2-3, with D maybe TRBD2 (5 bases). This CDR3 has 17 amino acids. CDR1 SGHNT and CDR2 YENEEA come from the germline V gene. Trimming took off 0 bases at V and 0 bases at J, with 13 bases between the two ends. The CDR3 loop is CASSLDPGNSSTDTQYF. The CDR3, as DNA: TGTGCCAGCAGCTTAGATCCCGGGAACTCTAGCACAGATACGCAGTATTTT.

V is TRBV9 and J is TRBJ2-7; the D gene is possibly TRBD1 (7 bases). The CDR3 sequence is 15 residues long. V gave up 0 bases and J gave up 5 bases, with 15 bases separating them. The germline CDR1 and CDR2 sequences are SGDLS and YYNGEE. The CDR3 DNA is TGTGCCAGCAGCGTAGAGGGTCAGGGGGGACACGAGCAGTACTTC. Its protein is CASSVEGQGGHEQYF.

V is TRBV7-2 and J is TRBJ2-1; D is ambiguous. Germline-derived CDR1 and CDR2 are SGHTA and FQGNSA. This CDR3 has 14 residues. Trimming pared 4 bases from V and 5 bases from J, leaving 12 bases between. As DNA, the CDR3 is TGTGCCAGCAGCTGGTGGGCCACCAACAATGAGCAGTTCTTC. Its translation is CASSWWATNNEQFF.

The chain combines TRBV19 with TRBJ2-2; tentatively, D is TRBD2 (5 bases). CDR1 is LNHDA, CDR2 SQIVND, per germline (reference sequence). V was trimmed by 1 base and J by 6 bases, leaving 12 bases between them. The CDR3 runs 15 residues. CDR3 in amino acids: CASSIVGIGAGELFF. CDR3 coding DNA: TGTGCCAGTAGTATAGTCGGGATCGGCGCCGGGGAGCTGTTTTTT.

CDR3 region: CASSRRQGNTDTQYF. CDR3 DNA sequence: TGTGCCAGCAGCCGACGACAGGGCAACACAGATACGCAGTATTTT. The chain joins TRBV7-2 to TRBJ2-3, with 7 bases lining up with TRBD1. Unmatched junction bases numbered 7, after V lost 5 bases and J lost 2 bases. Germline CDR1 and CDR2: SGHTA and FQGNSA. The CDR3 runs to 15 residues.

The chain carries TRBV29-1 and TRBJ2-7; the match to TRBD1 covers 7 bases. J gave up 0 bases and V 4 bases, and 6 bases lay outside the gene matches. The CDR3 has 14 amino acids. The germline V gene has CDR1 SQVTM and CDR2 ANQGSEA. The CDR3 region is CSVVIGTASYEQYF. The DNA of the CDR3 is TGCAGCGTTGTGATAGGGACAGCCTCCTACGAGCAGTACTTC.

This chain's CDR3 is CASSLRAGVGYNEQFF. The CDR3 DNA is TGTGCCAGCAGCTTAAGGGCGGGAGTGGGGTACAATGAGCAGTTCTTC. J is TRBJ2-1 and V is TRBV7-3, with 7 bases matching TRBD2. The V gene's germline CDR1 is SGHTA and CDR2 FQGTGA. Trimming removed 1 base from V and 4 bases from J; junction bases left unmatched: 7. The CDR3 consists of 16 residues.

Details on this clone: Additional DNA sequences in this sample encode the identical CDR3. The chain joins TRBV5-1 to TRBJ2-5, with D uncertain. Germline V lookup: CDR1 SGHRS, CDR2 YFSETQ. V lost 2 bases and J 1 base, leaving 6 bases between the germline ends. The CDR3 totals 13 residues. The CDR3 DNA reads as TGCGCCAGCAGCTTCGGCCCCCAAGAGACCCAGTACTTC. The encoded protein is CASSFGPQETQYF.